These T cell receptor beta chains were read from a single sample in a study of control samples from healthy donors and cancer patients. Method: immunoSEQ multiplex PCR; TCRdb's copy keeps in-frame clones and lacks some. The table has 25,000 to 30,000 clones, about 87% seen once. Sequenced material: PBMCs. These TCRs come from a woman aged 40 to 50 with lung cancer. Both conserved end residues are part of each CDR3.

TRBJ2-1,TRBV21-1,CASSNFRLAGYEQFF
TRBJ2-5,TRBV30,CAWSGLAGGTQETQYF
TRBJ2-1,TRBV19,CASALARNNEQFF
TRBJ1-1,TRBV18,CASSPSISTEAFF
TRBJ1-6,TRBV5-4,CASSLRDVDSPLHF
TRBJ2-2,TRBV9,CASSSGTRVVTGELFF
TRBJ1-1,TRBV5-1,CASSWPGTTEAFF
TRBJ1-5,TRBV9,CASSGPRGQPQHF
TRBJ2-2,TRBV5-4,CASSSRGGNTGELFF
TRBJ2-7,TRBV7-2,CASSLSPGAYEQYF
TRBJ2-5,TRBV24-1,CATSDWGTSSETQYF
TRBJ2-5,TRBV4-1,CASSRAGEETQYF
TRBJ2-5,TRBV7-2,CASLGHLETQYF
TRBJ1-5,TRBV28,CASSRRTGRNQPQHF
TRBJ1-2,TRBV11-1,CASSMGLEGYTF
TRBJ2-7,TRBV19,CASSISHSGNYEQYF
TRBJ1-1,TRBV16,CASSQSSGSNTEAFF
TRBJ2-5,TRBV7-8,CASSSGGGLAFDETQYF
TRBJ1-1,TRBV11-1,CASSLGVTQNTEAFF
TRBJ1-2,TRBV29-1,CSVLQGDGGYTF
TRBJ1-2,TRBV7-3,CASSPEQGSVYGYTF
TRBJ2-4,TRBV28,CASSPLPRTGVRGQYF
TRBJ2-1,TRBV4-1,CASSQVSNNEQFF
TRBJ1-1,TRBV5-1,CASSLAMMGDGTEAFF
TRBJ2-7,TRBV9,CASSRDQGDNEQYF
TRBJ1-1,TRBV5-1,CASSLGTGNTEAFF
TRBJ1-5,TRBV6-5,CASNPDSYQPQHF
TRBJ1-1,TRBV6-5,CASSFGGVGEAFF
TRBJ1-5,TRBV19,CASSKGAGGGQPQHF
TRBJ2-7,TRBV27,CASSRGQVGYEQYF
TRBJ1-1,TRBV3-1/TRBV3-2,CASSQAYSAFF
TRBJ1-2,TRBV7-9,CASSPVLNYGYTF
TRBJ1-5,TRBV3-1/TRBV3-2,CASSQPGTTHQPQHF